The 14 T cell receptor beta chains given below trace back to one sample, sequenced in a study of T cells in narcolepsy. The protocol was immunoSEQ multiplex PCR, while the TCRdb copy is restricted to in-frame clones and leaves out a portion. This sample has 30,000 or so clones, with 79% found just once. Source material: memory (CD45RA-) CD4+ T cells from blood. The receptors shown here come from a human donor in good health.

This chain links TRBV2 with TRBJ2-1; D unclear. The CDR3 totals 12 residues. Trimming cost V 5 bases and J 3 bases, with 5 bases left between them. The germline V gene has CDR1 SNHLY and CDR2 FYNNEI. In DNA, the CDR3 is TGTGCCAGCAGTAACGACTACAATGAGCAGTTCTTC. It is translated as CASSNDYNEQFF.

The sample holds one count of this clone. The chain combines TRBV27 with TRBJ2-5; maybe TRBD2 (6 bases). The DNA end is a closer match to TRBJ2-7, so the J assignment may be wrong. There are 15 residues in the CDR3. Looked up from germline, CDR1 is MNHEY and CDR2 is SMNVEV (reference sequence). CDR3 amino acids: CASSRVGGASYEQYF. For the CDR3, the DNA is TGTGCCAGCAGTCGAGTAGGAGGGGCCTCCTACGAGCAGTACTTC.

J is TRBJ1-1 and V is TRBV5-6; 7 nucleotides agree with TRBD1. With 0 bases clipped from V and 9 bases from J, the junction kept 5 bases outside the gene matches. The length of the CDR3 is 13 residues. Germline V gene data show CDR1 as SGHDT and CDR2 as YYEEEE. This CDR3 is CASSLDLQGKAFF. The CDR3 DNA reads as TGTGCCAGCAGCTTGGACCTACAGGGGAAAGCTTTCTTT.

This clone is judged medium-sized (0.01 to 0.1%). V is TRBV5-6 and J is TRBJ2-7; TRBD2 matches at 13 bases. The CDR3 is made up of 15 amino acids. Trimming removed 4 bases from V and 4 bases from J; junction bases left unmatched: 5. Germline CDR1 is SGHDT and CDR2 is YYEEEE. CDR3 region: CASSRGLAGTYEQYF. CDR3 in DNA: TGTGCCAGCAGCAGGGGACTAGCGGGGACTTACGAGCAGTACTTC.

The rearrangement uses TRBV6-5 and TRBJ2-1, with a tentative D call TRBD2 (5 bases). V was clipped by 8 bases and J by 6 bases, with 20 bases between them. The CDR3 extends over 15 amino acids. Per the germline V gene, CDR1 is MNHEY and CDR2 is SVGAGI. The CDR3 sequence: CASLGKERRINEQFF. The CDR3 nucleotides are TGTGCCAGCTTGGGGAAGGAGCGGAGGATCAATGAGCAGTTCTTC.

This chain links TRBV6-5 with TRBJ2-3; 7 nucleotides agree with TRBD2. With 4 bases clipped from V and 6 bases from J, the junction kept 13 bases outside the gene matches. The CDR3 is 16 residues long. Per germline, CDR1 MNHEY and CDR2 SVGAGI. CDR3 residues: CASSSRAAGPPDTQYF. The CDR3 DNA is TGTGCCAGCAGTTCTAGGGCAGCGGGACCCCCGGATACGCAGTATTTT.

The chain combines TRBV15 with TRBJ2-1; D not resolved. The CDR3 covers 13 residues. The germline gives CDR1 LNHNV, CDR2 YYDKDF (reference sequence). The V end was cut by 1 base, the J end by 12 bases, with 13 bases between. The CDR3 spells CATSRVPSPRQFF. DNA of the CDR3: TGTGCCACCAGCAGAGTTCCTTCCCCCCGGCAGTTCTTC.

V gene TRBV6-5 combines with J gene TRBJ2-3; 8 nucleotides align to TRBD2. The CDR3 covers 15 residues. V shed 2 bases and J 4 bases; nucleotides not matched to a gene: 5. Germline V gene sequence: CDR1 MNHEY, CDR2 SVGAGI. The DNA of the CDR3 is TGTGCCAGCAGTTACGGCGGGAGGCGGGCAGATACGCAGTATTTT. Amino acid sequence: CASSYGGRRADTQYF.

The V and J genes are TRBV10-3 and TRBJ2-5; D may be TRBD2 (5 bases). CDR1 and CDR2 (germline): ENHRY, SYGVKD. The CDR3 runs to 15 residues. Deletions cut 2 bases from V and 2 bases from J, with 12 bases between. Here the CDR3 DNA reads TGTGCCATCAGTGAGGCGAAGAGCGGACAAGAGACCCAGTACTTC. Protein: CAISEAKSGQETQYF.

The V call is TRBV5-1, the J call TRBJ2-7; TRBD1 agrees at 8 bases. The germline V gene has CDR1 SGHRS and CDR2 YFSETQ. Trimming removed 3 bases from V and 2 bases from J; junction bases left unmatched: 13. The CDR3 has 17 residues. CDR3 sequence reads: CASSYQQGAVPAYEQYF. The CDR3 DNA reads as TGCGCCAGCAGCTACCAGCAGGGGGCCGTACCCGCCTACGAGCAGTACTTC.

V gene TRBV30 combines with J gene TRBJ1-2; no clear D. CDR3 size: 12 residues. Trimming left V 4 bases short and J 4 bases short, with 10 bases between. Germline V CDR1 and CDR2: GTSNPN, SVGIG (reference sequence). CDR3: CAWTHRSYGYTF. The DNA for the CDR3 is TGTGCCTGGACCCATCGGTCCTATGGCTACACCTTC.

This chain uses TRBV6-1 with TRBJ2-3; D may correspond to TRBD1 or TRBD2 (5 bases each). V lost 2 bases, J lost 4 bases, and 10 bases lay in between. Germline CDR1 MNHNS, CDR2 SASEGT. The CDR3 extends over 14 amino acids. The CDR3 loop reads CASSESGLADTQYF. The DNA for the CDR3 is TGTGCCAGCAGTGAATCGGGGCTCGCAGATACGCAGTATTTT.

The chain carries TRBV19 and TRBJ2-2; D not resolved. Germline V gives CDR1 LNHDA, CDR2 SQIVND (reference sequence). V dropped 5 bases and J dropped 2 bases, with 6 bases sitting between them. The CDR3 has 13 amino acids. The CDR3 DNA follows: TGTGCCAGTAGTCCTACCAACACCGGGGAGCTGTTTTTT. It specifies CASSPTNTGELFF.

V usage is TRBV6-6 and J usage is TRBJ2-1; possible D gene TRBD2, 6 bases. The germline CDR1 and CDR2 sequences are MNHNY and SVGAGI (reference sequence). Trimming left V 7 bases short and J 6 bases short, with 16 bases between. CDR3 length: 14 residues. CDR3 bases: TGTGCCAGCACCCTCGGGAGACTAGGCAATGAGCAGTTCTTC. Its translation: CASTLGRLGNEQFF.